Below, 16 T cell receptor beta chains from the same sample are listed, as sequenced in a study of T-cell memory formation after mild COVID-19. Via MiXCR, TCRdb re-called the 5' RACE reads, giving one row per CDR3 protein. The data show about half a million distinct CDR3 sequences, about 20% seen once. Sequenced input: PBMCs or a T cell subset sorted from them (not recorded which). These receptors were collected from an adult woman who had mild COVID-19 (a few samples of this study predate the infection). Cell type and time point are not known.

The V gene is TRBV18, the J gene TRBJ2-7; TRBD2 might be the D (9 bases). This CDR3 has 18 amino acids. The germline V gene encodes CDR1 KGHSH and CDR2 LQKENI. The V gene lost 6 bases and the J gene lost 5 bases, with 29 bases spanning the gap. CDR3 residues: CASSDAGGTAGGGHEQYF. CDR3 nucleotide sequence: TGTGCCAGCTCTGACGCAGGGGGCACAGCGGGAGGTGGCCACGAGCAGTACTTC.

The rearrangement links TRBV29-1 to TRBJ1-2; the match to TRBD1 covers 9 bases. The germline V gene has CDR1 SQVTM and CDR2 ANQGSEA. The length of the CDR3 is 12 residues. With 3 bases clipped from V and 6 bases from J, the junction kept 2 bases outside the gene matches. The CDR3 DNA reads TGCAGCGTTGAGGGACAGGGACATGGCTACACCTTC. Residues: CSVEGQGHGYTF.

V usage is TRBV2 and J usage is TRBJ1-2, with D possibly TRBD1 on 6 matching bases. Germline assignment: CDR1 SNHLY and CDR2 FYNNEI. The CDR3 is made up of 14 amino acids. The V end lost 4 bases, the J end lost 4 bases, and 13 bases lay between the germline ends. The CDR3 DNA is TGTGCCAGCAGTGGGAGGGGGGCCCCCTATGGCTACACCTTC. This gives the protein CASSGRGAPYGYTF.

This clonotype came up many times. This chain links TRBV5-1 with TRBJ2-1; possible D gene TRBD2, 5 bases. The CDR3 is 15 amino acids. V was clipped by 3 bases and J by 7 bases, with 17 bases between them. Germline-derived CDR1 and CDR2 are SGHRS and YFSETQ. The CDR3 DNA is TGCGCCAGCAGCTCCGGGATACTGATCCAGAATGAGCAGTTCTTC. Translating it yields CASSSGILIQNEQFF.

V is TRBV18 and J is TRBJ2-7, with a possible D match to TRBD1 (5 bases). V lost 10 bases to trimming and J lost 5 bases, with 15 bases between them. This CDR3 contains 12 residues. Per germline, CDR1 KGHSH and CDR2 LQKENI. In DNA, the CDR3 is TGTGCCACCTCCTACGGCAGGGACGAGCAGTACTTC. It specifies CATSYGRDEQYF.

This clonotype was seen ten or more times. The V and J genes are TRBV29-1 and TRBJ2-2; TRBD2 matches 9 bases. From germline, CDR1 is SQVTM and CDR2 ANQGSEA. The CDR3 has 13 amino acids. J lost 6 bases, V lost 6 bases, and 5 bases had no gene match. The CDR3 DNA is TGCAGCGTGGCGGGGGGGGCGGCCGGGGAGCTGTTTTTT. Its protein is CSVAGGAAGELFF.

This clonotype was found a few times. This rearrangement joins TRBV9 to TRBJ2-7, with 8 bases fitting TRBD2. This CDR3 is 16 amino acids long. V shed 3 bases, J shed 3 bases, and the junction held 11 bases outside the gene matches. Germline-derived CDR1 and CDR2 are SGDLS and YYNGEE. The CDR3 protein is CASSASPGRGDYEQYF. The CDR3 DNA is TGTGCCAGCAGCGCCTCCCCAGGGCGGGGGGACTACGAGCAGTACTTC. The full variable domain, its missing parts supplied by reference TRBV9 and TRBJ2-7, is DSGVTQTPKHLITATGQRVTLRCSPRSGDLSVYWYQQSLDQGLQFLIQYYNGEERAKGNILERFSAQQFPDLHSELNLSSLELGDSALYFCASSASPGRGDYEQYFGPGTRLTVT.

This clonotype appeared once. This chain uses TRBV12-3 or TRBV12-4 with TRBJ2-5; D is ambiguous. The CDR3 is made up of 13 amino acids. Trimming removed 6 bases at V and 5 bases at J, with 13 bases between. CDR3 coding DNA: TGTGCCAGCAGCCTCCACCACGAGGAGACCCAGTACTTC. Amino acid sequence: CASSLHHEETQYF.

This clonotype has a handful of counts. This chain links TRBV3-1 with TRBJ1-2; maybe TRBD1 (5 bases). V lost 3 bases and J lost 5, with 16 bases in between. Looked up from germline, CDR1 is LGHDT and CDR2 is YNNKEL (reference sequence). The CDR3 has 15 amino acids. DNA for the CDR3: TGTGCCAGCAGCCAGCGAGGGGCCGGGAGTTATGGCTACACCTTC. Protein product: CASSQRGAGSYGYTF.

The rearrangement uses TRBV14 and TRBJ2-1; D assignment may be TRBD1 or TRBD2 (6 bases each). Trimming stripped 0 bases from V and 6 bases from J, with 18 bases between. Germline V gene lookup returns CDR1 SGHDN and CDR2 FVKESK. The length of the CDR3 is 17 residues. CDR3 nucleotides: TGTGCCAGCAGCCAAGATAGGGCAGGGGACTTTCGCAATGAGCAGTTCTTC. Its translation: CASSQDRAGDFRNEQFF.

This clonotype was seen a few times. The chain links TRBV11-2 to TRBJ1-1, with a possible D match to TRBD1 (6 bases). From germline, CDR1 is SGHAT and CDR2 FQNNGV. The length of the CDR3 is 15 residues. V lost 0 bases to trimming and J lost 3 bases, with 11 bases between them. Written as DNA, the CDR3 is TGTGCCAGCAGCTTAGACCCGGGGGCGGACACTGAAGCTTTCTTT. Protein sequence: CASSLDPGADTEAFF.

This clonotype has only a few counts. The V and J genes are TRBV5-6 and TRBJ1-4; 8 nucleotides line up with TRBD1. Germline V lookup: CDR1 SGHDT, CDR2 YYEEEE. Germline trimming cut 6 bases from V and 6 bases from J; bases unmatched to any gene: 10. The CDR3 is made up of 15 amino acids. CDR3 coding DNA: TGTGCCAGCACCCTCCAGGGGGCGCGGGATGAAAAACTGTTTTTT. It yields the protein CASTLQGARDEKLFF.

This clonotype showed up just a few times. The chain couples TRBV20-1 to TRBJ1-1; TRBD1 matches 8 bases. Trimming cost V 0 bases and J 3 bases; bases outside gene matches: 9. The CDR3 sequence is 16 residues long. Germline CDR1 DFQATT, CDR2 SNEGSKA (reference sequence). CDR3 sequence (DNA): TGCAGTGCTAGAGATGGAGGCAGGGGGCGAGACACTGAAGCTTTCTTT. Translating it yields CSARDGGRGRDTEAFF.

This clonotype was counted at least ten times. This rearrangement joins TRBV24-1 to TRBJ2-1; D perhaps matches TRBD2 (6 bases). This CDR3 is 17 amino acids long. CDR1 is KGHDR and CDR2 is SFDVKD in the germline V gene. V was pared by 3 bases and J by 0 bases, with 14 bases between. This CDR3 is CATSDPLSGLSYNEQFF. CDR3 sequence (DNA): TGTGCCACCAGTGATCCGCTTAGCGGCCTCTCCTACAATGAGCAGTTCTTC.

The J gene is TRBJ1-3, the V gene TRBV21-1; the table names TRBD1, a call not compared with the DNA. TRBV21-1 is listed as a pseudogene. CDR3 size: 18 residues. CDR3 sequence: CASSKEGQGPSGGNTIYF. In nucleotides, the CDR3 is TGTGCCAGCAGCAAAGAAGGACAGGGGCCATCGGGTGGAAACACCATATATTTT.

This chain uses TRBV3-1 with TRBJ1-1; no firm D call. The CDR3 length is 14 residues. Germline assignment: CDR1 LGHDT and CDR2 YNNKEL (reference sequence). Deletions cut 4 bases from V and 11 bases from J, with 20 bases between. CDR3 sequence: CASSPSLQYTVAFF. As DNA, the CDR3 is TGTGCCAGCAGCCCCTCATTACAGTACACTGTGGCTTTCTTT.